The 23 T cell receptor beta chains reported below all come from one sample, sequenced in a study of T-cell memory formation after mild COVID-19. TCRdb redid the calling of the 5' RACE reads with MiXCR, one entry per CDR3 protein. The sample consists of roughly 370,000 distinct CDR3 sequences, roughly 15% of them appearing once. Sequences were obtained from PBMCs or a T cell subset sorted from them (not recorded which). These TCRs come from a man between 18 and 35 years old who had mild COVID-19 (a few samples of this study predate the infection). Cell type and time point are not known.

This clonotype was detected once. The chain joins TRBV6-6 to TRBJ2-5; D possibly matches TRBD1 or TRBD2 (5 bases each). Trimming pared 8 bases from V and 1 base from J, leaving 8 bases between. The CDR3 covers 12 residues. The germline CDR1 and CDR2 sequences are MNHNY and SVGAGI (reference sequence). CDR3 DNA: TGTGCCAGCGGGGGACCCCAAGAGACCCAGTACTTC. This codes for CASGGPQETQYF.

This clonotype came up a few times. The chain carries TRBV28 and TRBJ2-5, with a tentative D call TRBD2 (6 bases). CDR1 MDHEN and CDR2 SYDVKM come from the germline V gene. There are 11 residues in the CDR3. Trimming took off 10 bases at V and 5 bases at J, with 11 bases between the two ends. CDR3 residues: CATGVRETQYF. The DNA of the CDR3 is TGTGCCACGGGGGTCCGGGAGACCCAGTACTTC.

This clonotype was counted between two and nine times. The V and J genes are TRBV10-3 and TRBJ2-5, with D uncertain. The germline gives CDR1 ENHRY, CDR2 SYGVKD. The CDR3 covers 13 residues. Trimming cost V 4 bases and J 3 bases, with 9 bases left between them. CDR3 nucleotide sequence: TGTGCCATCAGTGCGGCTGGGGAAGAGACCCAGTACTTC. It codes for CAISAAGEETQYF.

CDR3 region: CSAVGLGGWETQYF. As DNA, the CDR3 is TGCAGTGCAGTCGGACTAGGAGGTTGGGAGACCCAGTACTTC. J is TRBJ2-5 and V is TRBV20-1, with TRBD2 identical over 7 bases. Unmatched junction bases numbered 12, after V lost 6 bases and J lost 5 bases. The CDR3 is 14 residues long. Germline assignment: CDR1 DFQATT and CDR2 SNEGSKA (reference sequence).

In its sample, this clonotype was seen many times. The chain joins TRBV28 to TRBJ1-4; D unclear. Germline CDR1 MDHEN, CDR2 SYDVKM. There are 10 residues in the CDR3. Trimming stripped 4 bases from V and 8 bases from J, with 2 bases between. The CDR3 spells CASSSEKLFF. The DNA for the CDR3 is TGTGCCAGCAGTTCCGAAAAACTGTTTTTT.

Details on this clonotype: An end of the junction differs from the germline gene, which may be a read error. The CDR3 spells CDSSPGQGGTGELFF. CDR3 DNA: TGTGACAGCTCACCGGGACAGGGAGGAACCGGGGAGCTGTTTTTT. The chain carries TRBV18 and TRBJ2-2; 9 bases agree with TRBD1. Per the germline V gene, CDR1 is KGHSH and CDR2 is LQKENI. This CDR3 contains 15 residues.

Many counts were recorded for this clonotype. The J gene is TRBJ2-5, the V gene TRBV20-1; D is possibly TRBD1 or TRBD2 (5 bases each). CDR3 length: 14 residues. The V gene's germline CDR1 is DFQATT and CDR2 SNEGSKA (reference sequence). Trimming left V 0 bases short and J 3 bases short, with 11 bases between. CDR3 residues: CSARDTGTKETQYF. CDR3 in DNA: TGCAGTGCTAGAGACACCGGGACCAAAGAGACCCAGTACTTC.

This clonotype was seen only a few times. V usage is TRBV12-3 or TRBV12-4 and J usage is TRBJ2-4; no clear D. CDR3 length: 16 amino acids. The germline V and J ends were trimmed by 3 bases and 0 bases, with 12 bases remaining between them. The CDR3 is CASSFWSGLAKNIQYF. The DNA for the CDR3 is TGTGCCAGCAGTTTCTGGTCCGGCTTAGCCAAAAACATTCAGTACTTC.

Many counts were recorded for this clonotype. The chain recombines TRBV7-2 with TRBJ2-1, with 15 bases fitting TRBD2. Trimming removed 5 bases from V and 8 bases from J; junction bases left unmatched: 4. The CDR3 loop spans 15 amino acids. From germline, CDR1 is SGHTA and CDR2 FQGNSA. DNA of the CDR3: TGTGCCAGCAGCGTGGGACTAGCGGGGGGCTATGAGCAGTTCTTC. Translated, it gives CASSVGLAGGYEQFF.

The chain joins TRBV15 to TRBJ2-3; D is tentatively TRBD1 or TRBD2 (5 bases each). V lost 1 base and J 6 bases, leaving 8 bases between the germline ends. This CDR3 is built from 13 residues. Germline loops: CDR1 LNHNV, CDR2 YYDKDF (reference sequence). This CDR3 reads CATSRAGDDTQYF. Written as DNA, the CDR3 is TGTGCCACCAGCAGAGCTGGGGACGATACGCAGTATTTT.

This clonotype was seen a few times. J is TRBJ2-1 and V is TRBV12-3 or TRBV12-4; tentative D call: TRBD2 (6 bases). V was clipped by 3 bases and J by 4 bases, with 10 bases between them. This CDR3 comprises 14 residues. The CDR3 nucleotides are TGTGCCAGCAGTTTGCTGGGGGGTTACAATGAGCAGTTCTTC. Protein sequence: CASSLLGGYNEQFF.

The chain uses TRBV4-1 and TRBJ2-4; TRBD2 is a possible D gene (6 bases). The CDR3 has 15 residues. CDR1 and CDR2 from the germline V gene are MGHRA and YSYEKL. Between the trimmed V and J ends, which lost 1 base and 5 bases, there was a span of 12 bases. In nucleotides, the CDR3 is TGCGCCAGCAGCCAAGCGGCCGGGGGAGAAAACATTCAGTACTTC. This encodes CASSQAAGGENIQYF.

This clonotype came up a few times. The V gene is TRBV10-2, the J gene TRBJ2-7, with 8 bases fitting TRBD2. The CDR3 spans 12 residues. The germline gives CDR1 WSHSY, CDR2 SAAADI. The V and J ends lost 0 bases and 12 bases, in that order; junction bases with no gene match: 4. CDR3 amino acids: CASSESRLARYF. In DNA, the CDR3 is TGCGCCAGCAGTGAGTCCCGACTAGCGCGGTACTTC.

The CDR3 protein is CASTDPPTEYGYTF. Here the CDR3 DNA reads TGTGCCAGCACCGACCCCCCAACGGAATATGGCTACACCTTC. This sequence joins TRBV6-2 or TRBV6-3 and TRBJ1-2; D not resolved. There are 14 residues in the CDR3. V shed 7 bases and J shed 5 bases, with 17 bases lying between them. Looked up from germline, CDR1 is MNHEY and CDR2 is SVGEGT.

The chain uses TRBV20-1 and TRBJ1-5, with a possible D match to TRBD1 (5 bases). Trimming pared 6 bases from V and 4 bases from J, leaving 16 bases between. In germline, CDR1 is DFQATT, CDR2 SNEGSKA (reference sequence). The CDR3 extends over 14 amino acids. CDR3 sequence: CSALRDGANQPQHF. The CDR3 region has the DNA TGCAGTGCCCTCCGGGACGGAGCTAATCAGCCCCAGCATTTT.

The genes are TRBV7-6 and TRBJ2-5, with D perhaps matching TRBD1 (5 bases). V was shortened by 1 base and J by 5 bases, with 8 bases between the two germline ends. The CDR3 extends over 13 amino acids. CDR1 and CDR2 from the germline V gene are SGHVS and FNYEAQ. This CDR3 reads CASSLGRVETQYF. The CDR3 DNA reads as TGTGCCAGCAGCTTAGGCAGGGTGGAGACCCAGTACTTC. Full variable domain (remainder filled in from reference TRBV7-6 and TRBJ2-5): GAGVSQSPRYKVTKRGQDVALRCDPISGHVSLYWYRQALGQGPEFLTYFNYEAQQDKSGLPNDRFSAERPEGSISTLTIQRTEQRDSAMYRCASSLGRVETQYFGPGTRLLVL.

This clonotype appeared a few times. The CDR3 reads CASSSGQYEQYV. In DNA, the CDR3 is TGTGCCAGCAGCTCGGGACAATACGAGCAGTACGTC. The gene calls are TRBV7-9 and TRBJ2-7; possible D gene TRBD1, 6 bases. V lost 4 bases and J lost 4, with 8 bases in between. The germline gives CDR1 SEHNR, CDR2 FQNEAQ (reference sequence). CDR3 length: 12 residues.

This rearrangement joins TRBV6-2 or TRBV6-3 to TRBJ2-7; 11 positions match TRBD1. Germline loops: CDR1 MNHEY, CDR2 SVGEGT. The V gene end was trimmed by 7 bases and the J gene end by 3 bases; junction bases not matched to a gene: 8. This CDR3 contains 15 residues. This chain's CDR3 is CASIHTGTGGYEQYV. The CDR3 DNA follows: TGTGCCAGCATACATACCGGGACAGGGGGCTACGAGCAGTACGTC.

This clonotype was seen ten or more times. Here the CDR3 reads CASGITGGINEQFF. In DNA form, the CDR3 reads TGCGCCAGCGGCATTACAGGAGGGATCAATGAGCAGTTCTTC. This chain joins TRBV4-3 and TRBJ2-1, with D perhaps TRBD2 (6 bases). The CDR3 covers 14 residues. V dropped 8 bases and J dropped 6 bases, with 17 bases sitting between them. Germline assignment: CDR1 LGHNA and CDR2 YSLEER.

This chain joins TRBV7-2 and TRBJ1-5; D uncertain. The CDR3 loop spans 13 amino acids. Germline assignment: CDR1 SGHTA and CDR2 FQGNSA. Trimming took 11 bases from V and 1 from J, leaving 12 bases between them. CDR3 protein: CASGIRSNQPQHF. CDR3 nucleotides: TGTGCCTCCGGGATAAGGAGCAATCAGCCCCAGCATTTT.

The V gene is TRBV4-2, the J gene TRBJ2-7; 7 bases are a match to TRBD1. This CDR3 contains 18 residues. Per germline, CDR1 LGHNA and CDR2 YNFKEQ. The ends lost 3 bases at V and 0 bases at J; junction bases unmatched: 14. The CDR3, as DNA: TGTGCCAGCAGCCACCCAATAGACAGGGCCGACCTCTCCTACGAGCAGTACTTC. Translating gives CASSHPIDRADLSYEQYF.

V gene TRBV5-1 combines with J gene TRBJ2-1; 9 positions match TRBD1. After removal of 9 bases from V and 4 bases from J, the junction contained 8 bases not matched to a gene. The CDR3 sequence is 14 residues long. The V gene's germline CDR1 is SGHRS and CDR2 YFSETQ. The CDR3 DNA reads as TGCGCCACAGGGACAGGGCGATCTTACAATGAGCAGTTCTTC. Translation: CATGTGRSYNEQFF.

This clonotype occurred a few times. CDR3 nucleotides: TGCGCCAGCAGCTTGCCGGGGGGTAGCACAGATACGCAGTATTTT. This encodes CASSLPGGSTDTQYF. V is TRBV5-1 and J is TRBJ2-3; 7 nucleotides line up with TRBD2. The ends lost 1 base at V and 0 bases at J; junction bases unmatched: 2. This CDR3 region has 15 residues. The germline CDR1 and CDR2 sequences are SGHRS and YFSETQ. Combining the CDR3 with reference TRBV5-1 and TRBJ2-3 gives the whole variable domain KAGVTQTPRYLIKTRGQQVTLSCSPISGHRSVSWYQQTPGQGLQFLFEYFSETQRNKGNFPGRFSGRQFSNSRSEMNVSTLELGDSALYLCASSLPGGSTDTQYFGPGTRLTVL.